Listed below are T cell receptor beta chains from one sample, sequenced in a study of CD8 T cells in Susac syndrome. TCRdb re-called the immunoSEQ multiplex PCR reads with MiXCR, one entry per CDR3 protein. The table has over 80,000 distinct CDR3 sequences, approximately 92% seen once. Sequencing used CD8+ T cells from PBMCs. Source of these receptors: a human donor in good health. The CDR3 runs from the conserved cysteine through the conserved F or W. A D gene is named only where the DNA matches it firmly. Clone size, where shown, is once, few, many, or a class for clones that have expanded.

clone_size	cdr3_length	j_call	v_call	d_call	cdr3_aa	cdr3_nt
-	17	TRBJ1-2	TRBV4-2	-	CASSQELKAALNYGYTF	TGTGCCAGCAGCCAAGAACTGAAGGCAGCCCTTAACTATGGCTACACCTTC
once	14	TRBJ1-1	TRBV7-3	-	CASSLTQGISEAFF	TGTGCCAGCAGCTTAACCCAGGGAATCTCTGAAGCTTTCTTT
-	11	TRBJ2-2	TRBV29-1	-	CSVEDGGELFF	TGCAGCGTTGAGGACGGCGGGGAGCTGTTTTTT
-	13	TRBJ2-2	TRBV30	-	CAWAGVNTGELFF	TGTGCCTGGGCCGGGGTCAACACCGGGGAGCTGTTTTTT
-	16	TRBJ2-7	TRBV7-2	-	CASSFGWSGPGDGQYF	TGTGCCAGCAGCTTCGGATGGTCGGGGCCCGGGGATGGGCAGTACTTC
-	13	TRBJ1-4	TRBV13	TRBD1	CASSPGQGEKLFF	TGTGCCAGCAGCCCGGGACAGGGGGAGAAACTGTTTTTT
-	15	TRBJ2-3	TRBV5-4	-	CASSLDSESTDTQYF	TGTGCCAGCAGCTTGGACAGCGAAAGCACAGATACGCAGTATTTT
-	16	TRBJ2-4	TRBV6-1	-	CATGKGDLGGKNIQYF	TGTGCCACTGGGAAAGGTGATCTGGGAGGCAAAAACATTCAGTACTTC
-	16	TRBJ2-5	TRBV24-1	TRBD2	CATSDPAAGGQETQYF	TGTGCCACCAGTGATCCCGCCGCGGGGGGGCAAGAGACCCAGTACTTC
few	15	TRBJ2-7	TRBV5-1	-	CASSLEYNLPHEQYF	TGCGCCAGCAGCTTGGAATATAACCTCCCCCACGAGCAGTACTTC
once	15	TRBJ2-7	TRBV9	TRBD2	CASSAGGEGIYEQYF	TGTGCCAGCAGCGCCGGGGGGGAGGGCATTTACGAGCAGTACTTC
once	17	TRBJ2-1	TRBV7-9	TRBD2	CASSLVTTLPGGNEQFF	TGTGCCAGCAGCTTAGTGACAACCCTGCCGGGGGGCAATGAGCAGTTCTTC
-	15	TRBJ1-1	TRBV2	-	CASSEAGQRNTEAFF	TGTGCCAGCAGTGAAGCGGGGCAGAGGAACACTGAAGCTTTCTTT
-	14	TRBJ1-1	TRBV7-9	-	CASSLRTDYTEAFF	TGTGCCAGCAGCTTACGGACAGACTACACTGAAGCTTTCTTT
-	15	TRBJ2-3	TRBV27	TRBD1	CASSIDRGREDTQYF	TGTGCCAGCAGTATTGACAGGGGGCGGGAAGATACGCAGTATTTT
-	13	TRBJ1-2	TRBV6-5	TRBD1	CASTSDRVGGYTF	TGTGCCAGCACCTCGGACAGGGTGGGTGGCTACACCTTC
-	14	TRBJ1-5	TRBV6-5	-	CASSYEGVGQPQHF	TGTGCCAGCAGTTACGAAGGGGTCGGGCAGCCCCAGCATTTT
-	14	TRBJ2-7	TRBV5-6	TRBD1	CASSPRDSYVEQYF	TGTGCCAGCAGCCCAAGGGACAGTTACGTCGAGCAGTACTTC
-	17	TRBJ2-5	TRBV5-6	-	CASSLAGGAKLGRTQYF	TGTGCCAGCAGCTTGGCGGGGGGCGCTAAGTTGGGCCGGACCCAGTACTTC
-	12	TRBJ2-1	TRBV30	-	CAWSVENNEQFF	TGTGCCTGGAGTGTAGAAAACAATGAGCAGTTCTTC
-	15	TRBJ2-3	TRBV9	TRBD2	CASSVAGGFTDTQYF	TGTGCCAGCAGCGTAGCGGGGGGATTCACAGATACGCAGTATTTT
-	15	TRBJ1-6	TRBV9	-	CASSPFRAYNSPLHF	TGTGCCAGCAGCCCCTTCAGGGCCTATAATTCACCCCTCCACTTT
-	13	TRBJ2-5	TRBV2	-	CASPGSLGETQYF	TGTGCCAGCCCCGGGTCCTTGGGGGAGACCCAGTACTTC
-	16	TRBJ1-3	TRBV11-2	-	CASSRTQGNSGNTIYF	TGTGCCAGCAGCCGGACACAGGGTAACTCTGGAAACACCATATATTTT
once	16	TRBJ1-2	TRBV9	TRBD1	CASSVEPGTDIYGYTF	TGTGCCAGCAGCGTAGAGCCCGGGACAGATATCTATGGCTACACCTTC
-	16	TRBJ1-1	TRBV6-6	-	CASSYSSPGLASGAFF	TGTGCCAGCAGTTACTCGTCCCCAGGGTTGGCATCCGGAGCTTTCTTT
-	15	TRBJ1-2	TRBV19	TRBD1	CASSLPGQGFGGYTF	TGTGCCAGTAGTCTACCGGGACAGGGGTTTGGTGGCTACACCTTC
-	14	TRBJ1-3	TRBV6-1	-	CASSEMGSGNTIYF	TGTGCCAGCAGTGAAATGGGCTCTGGAAACACCATATATTTT
once	16	TRBJ2-1	TRBV9	TRBD1	CASSGGQGRYYNEQFF	TGTGCCAGCAGCGGGGGACAGGGGAGGTACTACAATGAGCAGTTCTTC
-	14	TRBJ1-1	TRBV7-9	-	CASSSPGQNTEAFF	TGTGCCAGCAGTTCACCGGGACAGAACACTGAAGCTTTCTTT
-	15	TRBJ1-3	TRBV9	TRBD1	CASSALTGKPNTIYF	TGTGCCAGCAGCGCATTGACAGGGAAGCCTAACACCATATATTTT
-	15	TRBJ2-2	TRBV29-1	-	CSVVGADLNTGELFF	TGCAGCGTTGTGGGAGCGGACCTGAACACCGGGGAGCTGTTTTTT
-	13	TRBJ1-3	TRBV4-1	-	CASSQGHGNTIYF	TGCGCCAGCAGCCAAGGTCACGGAAACACCATATATTTT
-	14	TRBJ2-3	TRBV9	-	CASSVVSGADTQYF	TGTGCCAGCAGCGTAGTTTCAGGTGCAGATACGCAGTATTTT
-	15	TRBJ2-3	TRBV20-1	TRBD1	CSANPWDRGTDTQYF	TGCAGTGCTAACCCGTGGGACAGGGGTACAGATACGCAGTATTTT
-	15	TRBJ2-3	TRBV9	-	CASSVKGQFTDTQYF	TGTGCCAGCAGCGTCAAAGGGCAGTTCACAGATACGCAGTATTTT
-	15	TRBJ1-6	TRBV13	TRBD1	CASSLRTGGYSPLHF	TGTGCCAGCAGCCTCCGGACAGGGGGGTATTCACCCCTCCACTTT
-	15	TRBJ2-1	TRBV11-2	-	CASSLGGGGGDEQFF	TGTGCCAGCAGCTTAGGAGGGGGGGGCGGAGATGAGCAGTTCTTC
-	15	TRBJ1-2	TRBV7-6	-	CASSLGPGGAGGYTF	TGTGCCAGCAGCTTAGGTCCGGGGGGCGCGGGTGGCTACACCTTC
-	16	TRBJ2-7	TRBV23-1	-	CASSQRDGFASYEQYF	TGCGCCAGCAGTCAAAGGGATGGGTTTGCCTCCTACGAGCAGTACTTC
once	12	TRBJ2-5	TRBV5-1	-	CASSLKFETQYF	TGCGCCAGCAGCTTGAAATTTGAGACCCAGTACTTC
-	16	TRBJ1-5	TRBV5-6	-	CASSFGIFDSNQPQHF	TGTGCCAGCAGCTTCGGGATTTTCGATAGCAATCAGCCCCAGCATTTT
-	12	TRBJ2-7	TRBV5-6	-	CASSFEIYEQYF	TGTGCCAGCAGCTTCGAGATCTACGAGCAGTACTTC
-	16	TRBJ2-5	TRBV19	TRBD1	CASSIGGTGAGETQYF	TGTGCCAGTAGTATAGGAGGGACAGGGGCCGGGGAGACCCAGTACTTC
-	15	TRBJ2-3	TRBV9	TRBD2	CASSVDSGGTDTQYF	TGTGCCAGCAGCGTAGATAGCGGGGGGACAGATACGCAGTATTTT
-	17	TRBJ1-3	TRBV23-1	TRBD1	CASSPGTGKLRGNTIYF	TGCGCCAGCAGTCCCGGGACAGGAAAGTTACGAGGAAACACCATATATTTT
once	14	TRBJ1-2	TRBV9	TRBD1	CASSVGQAYYGYTF	TGTGCCAGCAGCGTGGGACAGGCCTACTATGGCTACACCTTC
-	15	TRBJ1-1	TRBV3-1	-	CASSQDHYINTEAFF	TGTGCCAGCAGCCAAGATCACTACATAAACACTGAAGCTTTCTTT